This T cell receptor beta chain emerged from a study of response to subunit inactivated influenza vaccine. Study observations and caveats: The authors suggested that every seasonal influenza vaccination recruits few new T cells.

TCRdb reprocessed the RT-PCR reads via MiXCR and lists one record per CDR3 protein. Among roughly 570,000 distinct CDR3 sequences listed, 10% to 15% were seen once. This clonotype was seen only a few times. Its antigen is not known. The sequences come from PBMCs from blood, collected 35 to 45 days after vaccination. This clonotype was obtained from a man between 50 and 59 years old who received an inactivated influenza vaccine.

This CDR3 reads CASLWGGVSTDTQYF. In nucleotides, the CDR3 is TGTGCCAGCTTGTGGGGGGGGGTATCCACAGATACGCAGTATTTT. The rearrangement uses TRBV12-3 or TRBV12-4 and TRBJ2-3, with TRBD2 matching over 7 bases. V lost 8 bases, J lost 2 bases, and 10 bases stayed unmatched. CDR3 size: 15 residues.